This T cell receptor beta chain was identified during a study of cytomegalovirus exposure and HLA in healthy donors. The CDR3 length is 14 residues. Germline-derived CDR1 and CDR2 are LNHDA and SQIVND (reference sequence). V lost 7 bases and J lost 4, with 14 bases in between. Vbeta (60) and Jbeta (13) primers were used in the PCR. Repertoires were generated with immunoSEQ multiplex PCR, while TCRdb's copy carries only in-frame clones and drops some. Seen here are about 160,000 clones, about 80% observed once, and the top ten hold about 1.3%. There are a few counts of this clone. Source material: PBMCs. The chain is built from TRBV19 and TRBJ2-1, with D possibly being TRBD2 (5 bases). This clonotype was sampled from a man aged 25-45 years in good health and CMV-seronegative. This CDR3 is CASMEELQYNEQFF. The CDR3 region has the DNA TGTGCCAGTATGGAGGAGTTACAGTACAATGAGCAGTTCTTC.